Listed below are T cell receptor beta chains from one sample, sequenced in a study of T cell responses to AZD1222 COVID-19 vaccine. The data were produced by immunoSEQ multiplex PCR, yet TCRdb's version contains in-frame clones alone and is incomplete. The sample records some 100,000 clones, roughly 90% being singletons. The input for sequencing was peripheral blood, taken on day 0 of AZD1222 vaccination. The receptors derive from an adult in good health. CDR3s include the opening cysteine and the closing phenylalanine or tryptophan. The D gene is left open where the match is weak. Expanded clones are given a class, and other clones once, few, many or no size at all.

J,size,V,D,DNA,CDR3
TRBJ1-4,few,TRBV6-5,.,TGTGCCAGCAGTCAGACCCAGGGAGGGGAAAAACTGTTTTTT,CASSQTQGGEKLFF
TRBJ1-5,.,TRBV6-6,.,TGTGCCAGCAGTCCCCAGCCCCCGGGACACCCCGATCAGCCCCAGCATTTT,CASSPQPPGHPDQPQHF
TRBJ2-3,.,TRBV5-1,.,TGCGCCAGCAGAGTGGCGGGGTACACAGATACGCAGTATTTT,CASRVAGYTDTQYF
TRBJ2-1,.,TRBV12-3/TRBV12-4,.,TGTGCCAGCAGGGGGGGTTCCTTTAGTGAGCAGTTCTTC,CASRGGSFSEQFF
TRBJ1-4,.,TRBV25-1,.,TGTGCCAGCAGTGGAGTCCCCGACCCGGAAAAACTGTTTTTT,CASSGVPDPEKLFF
TRBJ2-2,.,TRBV30,.,TGTGCCTCTATGGAGGTCCCCGGGGAGCTGTTTTTT,CASMEVPGELFF
TRBJ1-1,.,TRBV28,TRBD1,TGTGCCAGCAGTCCGATCACAGGGGGCGTTAGGACTGAAGCTTTCTTT,CASSPITGGVRTEAFF
TRBJ2-7,.,TRBV20-1,.,TGCAGTGCTAATGACCAGACTTCCTACGAGCAGTACTTC,CSANDQTSYEQYF
TRBJ1-3,once,TRBV6-2/TRBV6-3,TRBD1,TGTGCCAGCAGTTACGACAGGGCCTTCTCTGGAAACACCATATATTTT,CASSYDRAFSGNTIYF
TRBJ2-3,.,TRBV20-1,.,TGCAGTGCTAGTGTCCCGGGAAGCACAGATACGCAGTATTTT,CSASVPGSTDTQYF
TRBJ2-1,.,TRBV3-1/TRBV3-2,TRBD2,TGTGCCAGCAGCCAAGACTCTCAGCGGGAGTTCGGTGAGCAGTTCTTC,CASSQDSQREFGEQFF
TRBJ2-3,.,TRBV5-1,.,TGCGCCAGCAGCTTGGCCGGGATGGTGAGGTTGGATACGCAGTATTTT,CASSLAGMVRLDTQYF
TRBJ1-1,.,TRBV9,.,TGTGCCAGCAGCGCATTCATGGGACCTGACACTGAAGCTTTCTTT,CASSAFMGPDTEAFF
TRBJ1-1,.,TRBV7-9,TRBD1,TGTGCCAGCAGCCTCCGGGACAGGGACACTGAAGCTTTCTTT,CASSLRDRDTEAFF
TRBJ2-5,.,TRBV10-3,.,TGTGCCATCAAAAAAGCGGTCGGAGTGTTGGAGACCCAGTACTTC,CAIKKAVGVLETQYF
TRBJ1-1,.,TRBV3-1/TRBV3-2,.,TGTGCCAGCAGCCAAGGGGGAAGTACTGAAGCTTTCTTT,CASSQGGSTEAFF
TRBJ2-2,.,TRBV4-2,TRBD2,TGTGCCAGCAGCCCCTCGGCTAGCGGGGGAACCGGGGAGCTGTTTTTT,CASSPSASGGTGELFF
TRBJ1-2,.,TRBV28,.,TGTGCCAGCAGAGGAGGGAGTAACTATGGCTACACCTTC,CASRGGSNYGYTF
TRBJ1-4,once,TRBV4-1,.,TGCGCCAGCAGCCAGACAACTAATGAAAAACTGTTTTTT,CASSQTTNEKLFF
TRBJ2-3,.,TRBV6-2/TRBV6-3,.,TGTGCCAGCAGTCCACAGGTGGGAGATACGCAGTATTTT,CASSPQVGDTQYF
TRBJ1-2,.,TRBV7-9,TRBD1,TGTGCCAGCAGCCGACAGGGGTGGGGCTATGGCTACACCTTC,CASSRQGWGYGYTF
TRBJ2-5,.,TRBV6-2/TRBV6-3,TRBD2,TGTGCCAGCAGCCCGGGAGGGCTAGGCCAAGAGACCCAGTACTTC,CASSPGGLGQETQYF
TRBJ2-5,.,TRBV29-1,TRBD2,TGCAGCGTTCACCAGGCGGGGGGACTTGGGGAGACCCAGTACTTC,CSVHQAGGLGETQYF
TRBJ2-3,.,TRBV6-2/TRBV6-3,.,TGTGCCAGCAGCCTCGCAGGGTGGCAGTATTTT,CASSLAGWQYF
TRBJ2-3,.,TRBV7-3,.,TGTGCCAGCAGCTTAGGGTGGACCGAGCGACCCTCTAGCACAGATACGCAGTATTTT,CASSLGWTERPSSTDTQYF
TRBJ1-2,.,TRBV24-1,TRBD1,TGTGCCACCGCACCGACAGGGAATTCATATGGCTACACCTTC,CATAPTGNSYGYTF
TRBJ2-3,.,TRBV29-1,TRBD1,TGCAGCGTGGTGGACAGGGAATTGGGCACAGATACGCAGTATTTT,CSVVDRELGTDTQYF
TRBJ1-2,.,TRBV27,.,TGTGCCAGCAGACTTTTCGGGGGTGGCTATGGCTACACCTTC,CASRLFGGGYGYTF
TRBJ2-1,.,TRBV27,.,TGTGCCAGCAGTTCGCGCCCCTTAGGTGAGCAGTTCTTC,CASSSRPLGEQFF
TRBJ1-2,once,TRBV12-3/TRBV12-4,.,TGTGCCAGCAGTTTAACTAAGGACTATGGCTACACCTTC,CASSLTKDYGYTF
TRBJ2-7,.,TRBV6-5,.,TGTGCCAGCAGCGGGAGAGGGATCGGTTCCTACGAGCAGTACTTC,CASSGRGIGSYEQYF
TRBJ2-6,.,TRBV7-3,.,TGTGCCAGCAGCTTAAGCTCTGGGGCCAACGTCCTGACTTTC,CASSLSSGANVLTF
TRBJ1-2,.,TRBV19,.,TGTGCCAGTAGCCCCGGGACCTTTAATGGCTACACCTTC,CASSPGTFNGYTF
TRBJ2-4,.,TRBV18,TRBD1,TGTGCCAGCTCAACGGGCGACAGGGCCTTACTCTTC,CASSTGDRALLF
TRBJ1-1,.,TRBV24-1,.,TGTGCCACGCCCAGAGGGGGTGAAGCTTTCTTT,CATPRGGEAFF
TRBJ1-4,.,TRBV7-2,TRBD1,TGTGCCAGCAGCACACCGACAGGGAAGGAGGAAAAACTGTTTTTT,CASSTPTGKEEKLFF
TRBJ1-2,.,TRBV2,TRBD1,TGTGCCAGCAGCGCGGACAGGGTATATGGCTACACCTTC,CASSADRVYGYTF